The entry below describes one T cell receptor beta chain. This table comes from immunoSEQ multiplex PCR, and its TCRdb copy is limited to in-frame clones, with some not included. The sample consists of under 150,000 clones, approximately 88% of them appearing once. These data originate in a study of blood T cell repertoires in COVID-19. Study details: Both acute and convalescent COVID-19 samples were obtained from the United States, Italy and Spain. Nucleic acid was either cDNA or gDNA, and it came from T cells, B-cell-depleted T cells, or PBMCs.

Germline CDR1 MNHEY, CDR2 SVGAGI. V shed 6 bases and J 4 bases; nucleotides not matched to a gene: 9. The CDR3 runs 15 residues. The specimen sequenced was peripheral blood. The sequence was collected from a man aged 45-60 years with acute or convalescent COVID-19. J is TRBJ2-7 and V is TRBV6-5; 10 positions agree with TRBD1. The CDR3, as DNA: TGTGCCAGCAGCCCATCGGGACAGGGGATTTACGAGCAGTACTTC. Translated, it gives CASSPSGQGIYEQYF.